One T cell receptor beta chain is described in this entry. Antigen: not known. Sequencing targeted expressed TCRB transcripts, as all isolated RNA had been reverse transcribed. Repertoires were generated with immunoSEQ multiplex PCR, while TCRdb's copy carries only in-frame clones and drops some. Seen here are 300,000 to 450,000 clones, around 10% observed once, and the top ten hold about 0.64%. This record belongs to a study of beta chain features in type 1 diabetes. Across the study: Examined across all samples were over 85 million sorted cells.

Trimming pared 1 base from V and 7 bases from J, leaving 11 bases between. The length of the CDR3 is 14 residues. Germline V CDR1 and CDR2: SGHNT, YENEEA. It was one heparinised blood draw, averaging around 110 mL, that each donor gave. General study findings and limits: Shorter TCRB CDR3s, moderately but significantly so, were found in Type 1 diabetes patients in all four CD4+ subsets.

Sequenced material: central memory CD4+ T cells from blood. V is TRBV11-3 and J is TRBJ2-4; either TRBD1 or TRBD2 may fit D (7 bases each). The receptor was derived from a man aged 30 to 39 with type 1 diabetes. In DNA, the CDR3 is TGTGCCAGCAGCTTAGGACAGGGAGGGAACATTCAGTACTTC. It encodes CASSLGQGGNIQYF. The full variable domain, completed using reference TRBV11-3 and TRBJ2-4, is EAGVVQSPRYKIIEKKQPVAFWCNPISGHNTLYWYLQNLGQGPELLIRYENEEAVDDSQLPKDRFSAERLKGVDSTLKIQPAELGDSAVYLCASSLGQGGNIQYFGAGTRLSVL.